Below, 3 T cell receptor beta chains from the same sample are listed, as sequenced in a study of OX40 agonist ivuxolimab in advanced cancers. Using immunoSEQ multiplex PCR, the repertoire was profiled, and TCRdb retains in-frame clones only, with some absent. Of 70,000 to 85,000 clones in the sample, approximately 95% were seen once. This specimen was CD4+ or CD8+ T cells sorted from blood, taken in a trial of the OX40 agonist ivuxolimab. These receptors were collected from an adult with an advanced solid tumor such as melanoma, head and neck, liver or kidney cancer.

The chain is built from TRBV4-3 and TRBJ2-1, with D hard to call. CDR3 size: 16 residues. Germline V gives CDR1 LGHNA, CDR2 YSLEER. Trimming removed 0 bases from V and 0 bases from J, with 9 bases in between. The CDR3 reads CASSQEVRSSYNEQFF. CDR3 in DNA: TGCGCCAGCAGCCAAGAGGTCCGGAGCTCCTACAATGAGCAGTTCTTC.

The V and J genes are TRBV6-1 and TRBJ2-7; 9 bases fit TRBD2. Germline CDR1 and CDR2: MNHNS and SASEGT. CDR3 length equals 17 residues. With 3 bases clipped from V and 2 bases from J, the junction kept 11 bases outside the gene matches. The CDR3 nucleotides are TGTGCCAGCAGTGATTTAGCGGGAGTCTTCGCCCCCTACGAGCAGTACTTC. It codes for CASSDLAGVFAPYEQYF.

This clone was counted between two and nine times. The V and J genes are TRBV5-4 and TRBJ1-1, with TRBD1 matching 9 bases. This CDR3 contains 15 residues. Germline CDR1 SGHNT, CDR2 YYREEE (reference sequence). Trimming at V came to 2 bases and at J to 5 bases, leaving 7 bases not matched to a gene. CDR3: CASSFTGGRSTEAFF. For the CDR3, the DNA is TGTGCCAGCAGCTTTACAGGGGGCCGGAGTACTGAAGCTTTCTTT.